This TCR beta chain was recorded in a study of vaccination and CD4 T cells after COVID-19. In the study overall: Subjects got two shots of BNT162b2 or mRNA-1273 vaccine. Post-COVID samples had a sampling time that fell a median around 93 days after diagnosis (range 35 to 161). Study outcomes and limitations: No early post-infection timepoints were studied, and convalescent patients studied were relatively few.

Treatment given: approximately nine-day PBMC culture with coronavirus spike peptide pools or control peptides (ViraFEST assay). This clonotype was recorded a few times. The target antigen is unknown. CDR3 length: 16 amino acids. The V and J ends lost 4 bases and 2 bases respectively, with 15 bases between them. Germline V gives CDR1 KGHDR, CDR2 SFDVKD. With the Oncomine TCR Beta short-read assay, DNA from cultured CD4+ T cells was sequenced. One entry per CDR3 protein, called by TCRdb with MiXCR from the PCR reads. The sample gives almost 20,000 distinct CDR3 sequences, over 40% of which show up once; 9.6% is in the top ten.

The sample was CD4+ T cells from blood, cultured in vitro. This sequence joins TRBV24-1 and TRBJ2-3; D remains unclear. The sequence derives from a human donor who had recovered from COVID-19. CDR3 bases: TGTGCCACCAGTGACCCCAGCTATCCGTACACAGATACGCAGTATTTT. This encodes CATSDPSYPYTDTQYF.